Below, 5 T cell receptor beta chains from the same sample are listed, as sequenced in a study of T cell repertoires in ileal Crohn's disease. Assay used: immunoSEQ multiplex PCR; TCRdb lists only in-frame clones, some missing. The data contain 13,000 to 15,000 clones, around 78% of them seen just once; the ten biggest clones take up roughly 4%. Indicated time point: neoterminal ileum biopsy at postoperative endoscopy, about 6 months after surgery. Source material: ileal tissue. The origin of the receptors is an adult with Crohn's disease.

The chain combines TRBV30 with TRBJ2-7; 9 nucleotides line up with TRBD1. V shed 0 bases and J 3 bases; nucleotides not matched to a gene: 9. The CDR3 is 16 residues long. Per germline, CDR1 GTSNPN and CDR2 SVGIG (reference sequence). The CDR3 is CAWSVWAQGANYEQYF. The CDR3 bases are TGTGCCTGGAGTGTATGGGCACAGGGGGCGAACTACGAGCAGTACTTC. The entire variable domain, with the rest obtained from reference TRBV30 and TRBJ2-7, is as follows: SQTIHQWPATLVQPVGSPLSLECTVEGTSNPNLYWYRQAAGRGLQLLFYSVGIGQISSEVPQNLSASRPQDRQFILSSKKLLLSDSGFYLCAWSVWAQGANYEQYFGPGTRLTVT.

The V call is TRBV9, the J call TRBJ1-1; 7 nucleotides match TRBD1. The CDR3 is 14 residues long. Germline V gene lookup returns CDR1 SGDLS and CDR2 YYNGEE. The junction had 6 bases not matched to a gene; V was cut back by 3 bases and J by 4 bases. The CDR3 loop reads CASSADRVGTEAFF. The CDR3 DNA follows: TGTGCCAGCAGCGCCGACAGGGTGGGCACTGAAGCTTTCTTT.

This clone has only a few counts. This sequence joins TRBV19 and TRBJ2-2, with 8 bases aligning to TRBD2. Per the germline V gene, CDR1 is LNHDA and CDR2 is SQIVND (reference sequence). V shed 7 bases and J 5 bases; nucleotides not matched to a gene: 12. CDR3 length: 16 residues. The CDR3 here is CASTTGGGQPTGELFF. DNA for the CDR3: TGTGCCAGTACCACCGGGGGGGGACAACCAACCGGGGAGCTGTTTTTT.

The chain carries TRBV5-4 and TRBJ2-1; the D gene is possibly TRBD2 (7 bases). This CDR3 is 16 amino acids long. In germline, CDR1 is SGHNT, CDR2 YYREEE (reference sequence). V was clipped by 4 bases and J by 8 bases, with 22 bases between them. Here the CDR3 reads CASSKGGEQVRDEQFF. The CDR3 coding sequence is TGTGCCAGCAGCAAGGGGGGGGAGCAGGTAAGGGATGAGCAGTTCTTC.

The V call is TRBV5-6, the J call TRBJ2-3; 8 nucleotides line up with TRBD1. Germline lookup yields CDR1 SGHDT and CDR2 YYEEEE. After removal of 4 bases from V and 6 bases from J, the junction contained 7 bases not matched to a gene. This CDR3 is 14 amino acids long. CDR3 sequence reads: CASSLGTGGDTQYF. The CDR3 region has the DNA TGTGCCAGCAGCCTTGGGACAGGTGGGGATACGCAGTATTTT.